These 21 T cell receptor beta chains were all obtained from the same sample, sequenced in a study of cytomegalovirus exposure and HLA in healthy donors. TCRdb keeps only in-frame clones here, not all; method: immunoSEQ multiplex PCR. The table includes 95,000 to 150,000 clones, 75% to 90% detected once. The sequenced sample consisted of PBMCs. The receptors were gathered from a woman in her late teens or twenties in good health and CMV-seronegative.

The rearrangement links TRBV5-6 to TRBJ2-1, with a tentative D call TRBD2 (6 bases). The CDR3 runs 16 residues. V lost 3 bases, J lost 0 bases, and 13 bases lay in between. In germline, CDR1 is SGHDT, CDR2 YYEEEE. The CDR3 here is CASSSPAGSSYNEQFF. CDR3 in DNA: TGTGCCAGCAGCTCCCCGGCGGGGAGCTCCTACAATGAGCAGTTCTTC.

This chain joins TRBV6-5 and TRBJ2-7; TRBD2 matches 7 bases. Trimming removed 6 bases from V and 3 bases from J; junction bases left unmatched: 11. Germline V lookup: CDR1 MNHEY, CDR2 SVGAGI. The CDR3 consists of 15 residues. CDR3 coding DNA: TGTGCCAGCAGCCGAGCTGGGGGGGGGTTCTACGAGCAGTACTTC. This gives the protein CASSRAGGGFYEQYF.

The chain joins TRBV12-5 to TRBJ1-5; 9 bases line up with TRBD1. Germline CDR1 reads LGHNT; CDR2 reads FRNRAP. The CDR3 sequence is 14 residues long. V lost 5 bases and J lost 6; bases outside the gene matches: 5. CDR3 amino acids: CASGAPDRGQPQHF. In nucleotides, the CDR3 is TGTGCTAGTGGTGCCCCGGACAGGGGTCAGCCCCAGCATTTT. Filled out from reference TRBV12-5 and TRBJ1-5, the complete variable domain reads DARVTQTPRHKVTEMGQEVTMRCQPILGHNTVFWYRQTMMQGLELLAYFRNRAPLDDSGMPKDRFSAEMPDATLATLKIQPSEPRDSAVYFCASGAPDRGQPQHFGDGTRLSIL.

This chain links TRBV7-9 with TRBJ2-1; 9 bases align to TRBD2. V lost 6 bases, J lost 5 bases, and 5 bases stayed unmatched. The CDR3 spans 14 residues. CDR1 and CDR2 from the germline V gene are SEHNR and FQNEAQ (reference sequence). CDR3 protein: CASRRLADNNEQFF. The CDR3 DNA follows: TGTGCCAGCAGGCGACTAGCGGATAACAATGAGCAGTTCTTC.

V and J are TRBV13 and TRBJ2-4, with 10 bases that match TRBD2. The CDR3 runs to 15 residues. The V segment lost 8 bases and the J segment 2 bases; nucleotides outside the gene matches: 6. The germline CDR1 and CDR2 sequences are PRHDT and FYEKMQ (reference sequence). In nucleotides, the CDR3 is TGTGCCAGCCGAGCGGGAGGGTCCCCCAAAAACATTCAGTACTTC. It specifies CASRAGGSPKNIQYF.

The chain joins TRBV7-9 to TRBJ2-3; the match to TRBD2 covers 7 bases. Germline V gene sequence: CDR1 SEHNR, CDR2 FQNEAQ (reference sequence). V trimming: 3 bases; J trimming: 6 bases; junction bases outside the gene matches: 12. The CDR3 consists of 16 residues. This CDR3 reads CASSLSGGGVADTQYF. CDR3 bases: TGTGCCAGCAGCTTGTCTGGCGGGGGAGTGGCCGATACGCAGTATTTT.

The rearrangement links TRBV7-6 to TRBJ2-5; 10 nucleotides align to TRBD1. CDR1 SGHVS and CDR2 FNYEAQ come from the germline V gene. Trimming removed 5 bases from V and 5 bases from J; junction bases left unmatched: 17. The CDR3 sequence is 18 residues long. CDR3 region: CASSTSGTGDWTAETQYF. The CDR3 DNA reads TGTGCCAGCAGCACTTCCGGGACAGGGGATTGGACTGCTGAGACCCAGTACTTC.

The chain carries TRBV27 and TRBJ2-1; possible D gene TRBD2, 5 bases. This CDR3 contains 14 residues. The V end was cut by 5 bases, the J end by 3 bases, with 11 bases between. Germline values: CDR1 MNHEY, CDR2 SMNVEV (reference sequence). The DNA of the CDR3 is TGTGCCAGCAGTGAGGGCCGCTTCTACAATGAGCAGTTCTTC. Translation gives CASSEGRFYNEQFF.

This rearrangement joins TRBV28 to TRBJ1-2; the match to TRBD1 covers 10 bases. V shed 7 bases and J 5 bases; nucleotides not matched to a gene: 4. This CDR3 region has 13 residues. Germline CDR1 is MDHEN and CDR2 is SYDVKM. CDR3 coding DNA: TGTGCCAGCACCGGGACAGGGGTTTATGGCTACACCTTC. Its protein is CASTGTGVYGYTF.

This clone was recorded once. The chain uses TRBV2 and TRBJ2-5; D possibly corresponds to TRBD1 (7 bases). CDR3 length equals 15 residues. With 5 bases removed from V and 6 bases from J, the gap between germline ends came to 19 bases. Germline-derived CDR1 and CDR2 are SNHLY and FYNNEI. CDR3 in DNA: TGTGCCAGCAGTTCCCAGGGGGGCAGTTTCCAGACCCAGTACTTC. Amino acids: CASSSQGGSFQTQYF.

On this clone itself: The junction differs from germline at one of its ends, possibly a read error. The same CDR3 arises from other DNA sequences in this sample as well. This chain joins TRBV28 and TRBJ1-1; 8 bases fit TRBD1. The germline V gene encodes CDR1 MDHEN and CDR2 SYDVKM. The CDR3 is 14 residues long. CDR3 DNA sequence: TGTGCCAGTAGTTTCCGGGACAGGCGCACTGAAGCTTTCTTT. Protein: CASSFRDRRTEAFF.

This chain joins TRBV6-9 and TRBJ1-5; no clear D. Germline V gives CDR1 MNHGY, CDR2 SVAAGI. The CDR3 is 16 residues long. The germline V and J ends were trimmed by 6 bases and 5 bases, with 20 bases remaining between them. CDR3 in DNA: TGTGCCAGCAGGGTTATTGTCGGGGATTCCGATCAGCCCCAGCATTTT. Its protein is CASRVIVGDSDQPQHF.

The J gene is TRBJ2-7, the V gene TRBV19; D is perhaps TRBD2 (7 bases). Trimming cost V 7 bases and J 0 bases, with 16 bases left between them. From germline, CDR1 is LNHDA and CDR2 SQIVND (reference sequence). The CDR3 contains 15 residues. Written as DNA, the CDR3 is TGTGCCAGTACCGGGGGAGGGGACAACTCCTACGAGCAGTACTTC. The encoded protein is CASTGGGDNSYEQYF.

The V gene is TRBV11-2, the J gene TRBJ2-1, with 8 bases matching TRBD1. The junction had 12 bases not matched to a gene; V was cut back by 4 bases and J by 4 bases. The CDR3 is 17 residues long. Germline V gene lookup returns CDR1 SGHAT and CDR2 FQNNGV. The CDR3 nucleotides read TGTGCCAGCAGCTCCCCCGGGCAGGGGGCCCTGTACAATGAGCAGTTCTTC. Translating it yields CASSSPGQGALYNEQFF.

This clone was observed a single time. V gene TRBV5-5 combines with J gene TRBJ2-5, with 9 bases that match TRBD1. Germline values: CDR1 SGHKS, CDR2 YYEKEE (reference sequence). Germline trimming cut 3 bases from V and 3 bases from J; bases unmatched to any gene: 9. This CDR3 has 16 residues. The DNA for the CDR3 is TGTGCCAGCAGCTGGACAGGGGTACGGTTAGAAGAGACCCAGTACTTC. Its protein product is CASSWTGVRLEETQYF.

This chain connects TRBV19 to TRBJ2-5; 7 nucleotides align to TRBD1. J was trimmed by 5 bases and V by 1 base; bases with no gene match: 4. CDR3 length equals 14 residues. Germline V gene data show CDR1 as LNHDA and CDR2 as SQIVND (reference sequence). CDR3 in DNA: TGTGCCAGTAGTATAGGACAGGGCGTGGAGACCCAGTACTTC. This codes for CASSIGQGVETQYF. Full variable domain (outside the CDR3, taken from reference TRBV19 and TRBJ2-5): DGGITQSPKYLFRKEGQNVTLSCEQNLNHDAMYWYRQDPGQGLRLIYYSQIVNDFQKGDIAEGYSVSREKKESFPLTVTSAQKNPTAFYLCASSIGQGVETQYFGPGTRLLVL.

The chain has TRBV5-1 and TRBJ2-3, with 7 positions matching TRBD2. The trim removed 4 bases at V and 2 bases at J, leaving 4 bases unmatched. The CDR3 is 14 residues long. Germline lookup yields CDR1 SGHRS and CDR2 YFSETQ. CDR3 sequence: CASSRGTTTDTQYF. The CDR3 bases are TGCGCCAGCAGCCGCGGGACTACCACAGATACGCAGTATTTT. Filled out from reference TRBV5-1 and TRBJ2-3, the complete variable domain reads KAGVTQTPRYLIKTRGQQVTLSCSPISGHRSVSWYQQTPGQGLQFLFEYFSETQRNKGNFPGRFSGRQFSNSRSEMNVSTLELGDSALYLCASSRGTTTDTQYFGPGTRLTVL.

The rearrangement uses TRBV6-1 and TRBJ2-7, with unresolved D. Per germline, CDR1 MNHNS and CDR2 SASEGT. The ends were cut back, 10 bases at V and 4 bases at J, with 11 bases in the middle. The CDR3 sequence is 11 residues long. CDR3 sequence reads: CAIKEVYEQYF. The DNA for the CDR3 is TGTGCCATAAAAGAGGTGTACGAGCAGTACTTC.

The gene calls are TRBV11-2 and TRBJ2-4; D is unresolved. Looked up from germline, CDR1 is SGHAT and CDR2 is FQNNGV. Trimming removed 5 bases at V and 4 bases at J, with 3 bases between. This CDR3 comprises 11 residues. CDR3 DNA: TGTGCCAGCAGCGTAAAAAACATTCAGTACTTC. It translates to CASSVKNIQYF.

The genes are TRBV2 and TRBJ2-6, with D hard to call. The CDR3 extends over 17 amino acids. Germline V gene data show CDR1 as SNHLY and CDR2 as FYNNEI. Deletions cut 5 bases from V and 0 bases from J, with 14 bases between. CDR3 in amino acids: CASSLGQGYSGANVLTF. CDR3 bases: TGTGCCAGCAGTCTAGGCCAAGGATACTCTGGGGCCAACGTCCTGACTTTC.

This chain connects TRBV5-1 to TRBJ1-1; 11 nucleotides agree with TRBD1. This CDR3 comprises 18 residues. The germline CDR1 and CDR2 sequences are SGHRS and YFSETQ. Trimming cost V 4 bases and J 3 bases; bases outside gene matches: 14. The CDR3 DNA follows: TGCGCCAGCAGCCTCCCAGGACAGGGGGCAAGATTCGACACTGAAGCTTTCTTT. Translating it yields CASSLPGQGARFDTEAFF.